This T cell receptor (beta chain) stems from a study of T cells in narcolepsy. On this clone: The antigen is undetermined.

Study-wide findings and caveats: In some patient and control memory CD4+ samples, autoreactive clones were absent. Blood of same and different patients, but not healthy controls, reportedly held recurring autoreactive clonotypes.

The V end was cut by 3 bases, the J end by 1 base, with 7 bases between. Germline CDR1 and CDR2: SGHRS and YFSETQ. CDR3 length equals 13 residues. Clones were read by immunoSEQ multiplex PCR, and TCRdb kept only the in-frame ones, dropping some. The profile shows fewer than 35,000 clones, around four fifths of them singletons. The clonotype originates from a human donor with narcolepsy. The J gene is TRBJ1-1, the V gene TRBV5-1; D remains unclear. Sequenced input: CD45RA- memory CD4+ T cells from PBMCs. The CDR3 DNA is TGCGCCAGCAGCTATTACTCGAACACTGAAGCTTTCTTT. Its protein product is CASSYYSNTEAFF.